These 25 T cell receptor beta chains share one sample of origin, sequenced in a study of shared clonotypes between healthy human individuals. Some clones are missing from TCRdb's copy, which holds only in-frame ones; the method was immunoSEQ multiplex PCR. This table has more than 1,200,000 clones, approximately 98.5% appearing once. Sequenced material: naive CD4+ T cells sorted from blood. Subset: CD45RA+ positively selected. The receptors stem from a man under 40 in good health.

J is TRBJ2-5 and V is TRBV6-4; TRBD1 matches 10 bases. Germline CDR1 MRHNA, CDR2 SNTAGT. Trimming at V came to 8 bases and at J to 3 bases, leaving 6 bases not matched to a gene. The CDR3 contains 14 residues. The CDR3 spells CASFSGQGEETQYF. Here the CDR3 DNA reads TGTGCCAGCTTTTCTGGACAGGGGGAAGAGACCCAGTACTTC.

The rearrangement links TRBV27 to TRBJ2-3; no reliable D call. The V gene's germline CDR1 is MNHEY and CDR2 SMNVEV (reference sequence). The CDR3 sequence is 13 residues long. V lost 5 bases, J lost 3 bases, and 9 bases lay in between. CDR3 residues: CASSKIATDTQYF. CDR3 in DNA: TGTGCCAGCAGTAAGATAGCTACAGATACGCAGTATTTT.

V and J are TRBV18 and TRBJ1-2, with 9 bases fitting TRBD1. The germline CDR1 and CDR2 sequences are KGHSH and LQKENI. V dropped 6 bases and J dropped 4; count of bases not matched to a gene: 3. The CDR3 runs 13 residues. Here the CDR3 reads CASSDRGIYGYTF. CDR3 nucleotide sequence: TGTGCCAGCTCCGACAGGGGGATCTATGGCTACACCTTC.

The J gene is TRBJ2-2, the V gene TRBV9; D is perhaps TRBD1 (6 bases). V lost 0 bases, J lost 5 bases, and 17 bases lay in between. The germline V gene has CDR1 SGDLS and CDR2 YYNGEE. This CDR3 is built from 17 residues. CDR3: CASSVGVRTDLTGELFF. CDR3 bases: TGTGCCAGCAGCGTAGGAGTGAGGACAGACTTAACCGGGGAGCTGTTTTTT.

The chain carries TRBV7-3 and TRBJ2-2; 12 positions agree with TRBD2. The germline V gene has CDR1 SGHTA and CDR2 FQGTGA. J lost 0 bases, V lost 6 bases, and 8 bases had no gene match. The CDR3 has 18 residues. The CDR3 coding sequence is TGTGCCAGCAGTACACTAGCGGGAGGCTTCGCGAACACCGGGGAGCTGTTTTTT. It encodes CASSTLAGGFANTGELFF. The full variable domain, its missing parts supplied by reference TRBV7-3 and TRBJ2-2, is GAGVSQTPSNKVTEKGKYVELRCDPISGHTALYWYRQSLGQGPEFLIYFQGTGAADDSGLPNDRFFAVRPEGSVSTLKIQRTERGDSAVYLCASSTLAGGFANTGELFFGEGSRLTVL.

J is TRBJ1-2 and V is TRBV5-5; D is possibly TRBD1 (5 bases). Per the germline V gene, CDR1 is SGHKS and CDR2 is YYEKEE (reference sequence). V was trimmed by 3 bases and J by 6 bases, leaving 9 bases between them. The CDR3 has 12 residues. The CDR3 coding sequence is TGTGCCAGCAGCTATTTGACAGATGGCTACACCTTC. Its translation: CASSYLTDGYTF. Combining the CDR3 with reference TRBV5-5 and TRBJ1-2 gives the whole variable domain DAGVTQSPTHLIKTRGQQVTLRCSPISGHKSVSWYQQVLGQGPQFIFQYYEKEERGRGNFPDRFSARQFPNYSSELNVNALLLGDSALYLCASSYLTDGYTFGSGTRLTVV.

V is TRBV7-2 and J is TRBJ1-5; 8 nucleotides match TRBD1. The CDR3 length is 15 residues. Germline CDR1 SGHTA, CDR2 FQGNSA. The trim removed 4 bases at V and 4 bases at J, leaving 6 bases unmatched. The CDR3 DNA reads TGTGCCAGCAGCTCAAGACAGGGGATAAATCAGCCCCAGCATTTT. This encodes CASSSRQGINQPQHF.

The J gene is TRBJ1-5, the V gene TRBV27; the D is unclear. Germline V gene sequence: CDR1 MNHEY, CDR2 SMNVEV (reference sequence). Trimming took off 5 bases at V and 3 bases at J, with 14 bases between the two ends. The CDR3 is 15 amino acids. CDR3 protein: CASSPNLKYNQPQHF. The CDR3 DNA reads TGTGCCAGCAGTCCGAACCTCAAGTACAATCAGCCCCAGCATTTT.

The chain carries TRBV27 and TRBJ1-5; D ambiguous. V was shortened by 3 bases and J by 5 bases, with 11 bases between the two germline ends. Germline V gene data show CDR1 as MNHEY and CDR2 as SMNVEV (reference sequence). This CDR3 spans 14 amino acids. Here the CDR3 reads CASSFQARDQPQHF. The CDR3 nucleotides read TGTGCCAGCAGTTTTCAGGCCAGAGATCAGCCCCAGCATTTT.

The rearrangement uses TRBV15 and TRBJ2-7, with a possible D match to TRBD2 (6 bases). The ends were cut back, 0 bases at V and 3 bases at J, with 9 bases in the middle. The CDR3 sequence is 14 residues long. The germline CDR1 and CDR2 sequences are LNHNV and YYDKDF (reference sequence). The CDR3 sequence: CATSRDPGDYEQYF. The CDR3 nucleotides read TGTGCCACCAGCAGAGATCCGGGGGACTACGAGCAGTACTTC.

V is TRBV6-4 and J is TRBJ2-2; 11 bases are shared with TRBD2. There are 16 residues in the CDR3. The germline V gene encodes CDR1 MRHNA and CDR2 SNTAGT. V was clipped by 6 bases and J by 4 bases; unmatched bases: 7. In DNA, the CDR3 is TGTGCCAGCAGCCAAAAAGGGACTAGCGGCACCGGGGAGCTGTTTTTT. Translated, it gives CASSQKGTSGTGELFF.

The chain uses TRBV18 and TRBJ2-7; D might be TRBD2 (5 bases). Trimming stripped 5 bases from V and 3 bases from J, with 17 bases between. Germline assignment: CDR1 KGHSH and CDR2 LQKENI. This CDR3 has 15 amino acids. CDR3 residues: CASSASRGSSYEQYF. The CDR3 coding sequence is TGTGCCAGCTCAGCCTCTCGAGGGAGTAGCTACGAGCAGTACTTC. Complete variable domain (other parts from reference TRBV18 and TRBJ2-7): NAGVMQNPRHLVRRRGQEARLRCSPMKGHSHVYWYRQLPEEGLKFMVYLQKENIIDESGMPKERFSAEFPKEGPSILRIQQVVRGDSAAYFCASSASRGSSYEQYFGPGTRLTVT.

The sample holds one count of this clone. The chain is built from TRBV18 and TRBJ2-2; the D is unclear. The germline V gene has CDR1 KGHSH and CDR2 LQKENI. The CDR3 loop spans 12 amino acids. Trimming took 5 bases from V and 3 from J, leaving 4 bases between them. The CDR3 reads CASSTYTGELFF. As DNA, the CDR3 is TGTGCCAGCTCAACTTACACCGGGGAGCTGTTTTTT.

V gene TRBV7-9 combines with J gene TRBJ2-2; 14 positions agree with TRBD2. Germline values: CDR1 SEHNR, CDR2 FQNEAQ (reference sequence). The V gene end was trimmed by 5 bases and the J gene end by 2 bases; junction bases not matched to a gene: 7. The CDR3 totals 18 residues. CDR3 DNA sequence: TGTGCCAGCAGCATCGGACTAGCGGGAGGACTTAACACCGGGGAGCTGTTTTTT. Residues: CASSIGLAGGLNTGELFF.

This chain uses TRBV9 with TRBJ2-3; D is possibly TRBD1 (6 bases). V was shortened by 3 bases and J by 2 bases, with 16 bases between the two germline ends. The CDR3 runs to 16 residues. Germline CDR1 reads SGDLS; CDR2 reads YYNGEE. The CDR3 bases are TGTGCCAGCAGCGCTCGAGCGCAGGGGTTCACAGATACGCAGTATTTT. Amino acids: CASSARAQGFTDTQYF. The full variable domain, in which reference TRBV9 and TRBJ2-3 provide the parts outside the CDR3, is DSGVTQTPKHLITATGQRVTLRCSPRSGDLSVYWYQQSLDQGLQFLIQYYNGEERAKGNILERFSAQQFPDLHSELNLSSLELGDSALYFCASSARAQGFTDTQYFGPGTRLTVL.

This clone was seen just once. The same CDR3 can be traced to other DNA sequences in this sample. This chain joins TRBV9 and TRBJ2-2; D gene unclear. The CDR3 sequence is 14 residues long. Trimming removed 3 bases at V and 0 bases at J, with 6 bases between. In germline, CDR1 is SGDLS, CDR2 YYNGEE. The CDR3 protein is CASSARTNTGELFF. The CDR3, as DNA: TGTGCCAGCAGCGCTCGTACGAACACCGGGGAGCTGTTTTTT.

The rearrangement uses TRBV10-2 and TRBJ2-3; 9 bases line up with TRBD2. The junction had 8 bases not matched to a gene; V was cut back by 6 bases and J by 4 bases. This CDR3 comprises 15 residues. Germline V gives CDR1 WSHSY, CDR2 SAAADI. The CDR3 loop is CASSGGLAGSDTQYF. CDR3 sequence (DNA): TGCGCCAGCAGCGGGGGGCTAGCGGGATCAGATACGCAGTATTTT.

The chain has TRBV18 and TRBJ2-3; a weak D match, TRBD2 (5 bases). V was pared by 4 bases and J by 4 bases, with 18 bases between. Germline V gene sequence: CDR1 KGHSH, CDR2 LQKENI. The CDR3 runs 16 residues. Here the CDR3 reads CASSQKRVPLADTQYF. In DNA form, the CDR3 reads TGTGCCAGCTCACAGAAGAGGGTTCCCCTCGCAGATACGCAGTATTTT.

V gene TRBV5-4 combines with J gene TRBJ2-3; D not certain. The CDR3 covers 14 residues. V shed 5 bases and J shed 3 bases, with 13 bases lying between them. Germline values: CDR1 SGHNT, CDR2 YYREEE (reference sequence). The CDR3 bases are TGTGCCAGCAGTTCAACAAGATATACAGATACGCAGTATTTT. This codes for CASSSTRYTDTQYF.

The V and J genes are TRBV5-1 and TRBJ1-3; D is uncertain. The CDR3 consists of 14 residues. Trimming took off 7 bases at V and 1 base at J, with 12 bases between the two ends. CDR1 is SGHRS and CDR2 is YFSETQ in the germline V gene. DNA of the CDR3: TGCGCCAGCGGCGTAGGTGGGTCTGGAAACACCATATATTTT. As protein: CASGVGGSGNTIYF. The full variable domain, with the rest looked up from reference TRBV5-1 and TRBJ1-3, is KAGVTQTPRYLIKTRGQQVTLSCSPISGHRSVSWYQQTPGQGLQFLFEYFSETQRNKGNFPGRFSGRQFSNSRSEMNVSTLELGDSALYLCASGVGGSGNTIYFGEGSWLTVV.

This clone was seen just once. The chain employs TRBV5-6 and TRBJ2-7; D not certain. The CDR3 has 14 residues. The germline V and J ends were trimmed by 0 bases and 6 bases, with 13 bases remaining between them. CDR1 SGHDT and CDR2 YYEEEE come from the germline V gene. CDR3 nucleotides: TGTGCCAGCAGCTTGGTCGGTAGAAGTGGCGAGCAGTACTTC. Protein: CASSLVGRSGEQYF.

This clone was observed once. The chain is built from TRBV9 and TRBJ2-1; TRBD2 agrees at 12 bases. The junction had 8 bases not matched to a gene; V was cut back by 0 bases and J by 7 bases. Per the germline V gene, CDR1 is SGDLS and CDR2 is YYNGEE. The CDR3 consists of 17 residues. CDR3: CASSVGGLAGRVNEQFF. The DNA of the CDR3 is TGTGCCAGCAGCGTAGGAGGACTAGCGGGAAGAGTGAATGAGCAGTTCTTC.

J is TRBJ2-1 and V is TRBV2, with 9 bases matching TRBD2. CDR3 size: 16 residues. Germline V gene data show CDR1 as SNHLY and CDR2 as FYNNEI. V lost 6 bases and J lost 0; bases outside the gene matches: 6. This chain's CDR3 is CASRSSGASSYNEQFF. The CDR3 DNA follows: TGTGCCAGCAGATCTAGCGGGGCGAGCTCCTACAATGAGCAGTTCTTC. The whole variable domain, remainder taken from reference TRBV2 and TRBJ2-1, is EPEVTQTPSHQVTQMGQEVILRCVPISNHLYFYWYRQILGQKVEFLVSFYNNEISEKSEIFDDQFSVERPDGSNFTLKIRSTKLEDSAMYFCASRSSGASSYNEQFFGPGTRLTVL.

The sample holds one count of this clone. The chain joins TRBV10-1 to TRBJ2-3; 8 bases are a match to TRBD1. From germline, CDR1 is WNHNN and CDR2 SYGVQD (reference sequence). This CDR3 has 15 residues. The trim removed 6 bases at V and 1 base at J, leaving 6 bases unmatched. The CDR3 nucleotides read TGCGCCAGCAGCCGAGGACAGGGAGGCACAGATACGCAGTATTTT. Protein sequence: CASSRGQGGTDTQYF.

The chain is built from TRBV12-2 and TRBJ2-7; the listed D gene, TRBD2, was not tested against the DNA. TRBV12-2 is a recognized pseudogene. This CDR3 region has 19 residues. The CDR3: CASRLEFRWVGRKSYEQYF. CDR3 DNA: TGTGCAAGTCGCTTAGAATTTAGGTGGGTAGGGAGGAAGTCCTACGAGCAGTACTTC.